This TCR beta chain was retrieved from a study of T cells and copy number aberrations in small-cell lung cancer. Study-wide points: Sequencing artifacts are a known risk, since all specimens were formalin-fixed paraffin-embedded. Adjacent lung showed higher T-cell richness and clonality than tumors; density difference nonsignificant.

Germline V gene sequence: CDR1 MNHEY, CDR2 SVGAGI. The CDR3 length is 14 residues. Trimming shortened V by 0 bases and J by 4 bases, and 9 bases separated the two germline ends. Generated by immunoSEQ multiplex PCR, the TCRdb table keeps only in-frame clones and is missing some. Found here are 6,000 to 7,500 clones, roughly 82% of them singletons; the top ten hold about 4.6%. The count of this clone is one. Its antigen is as yet unknown. All donors had upfront surgery without preoperative chemotherapy, radiotherapy or any immunotherapy. Collected at least 2 cm from the tumor margin, the adjacent lung showed no malignant cells.

The TCR was taken from a woman aged 50 to 65 with small cell lung cancer. J is TRBJ1-2 and V is TRBV6-5; D is unresolved. The specimen sequenced was normal tissue next to the tumor. The CDR3 DNA reads as TGTGCCAGCAGTTACTCGAGTACAGCCTATGGCTACACCTTC. This gives the protein CASSYSSTAYGYTF.